This T cell receptor (beta chain) is drawn from a study of blood T cell repertoires in COVID-19. Study context: Specimens from acute and convalescent COVID-19 originated in the United States, Italy and Spain. T cells, B-cell-depleted T cells, or PBMCs supplied cDNA or gDNA.

This CDR3 has 13 amino acids. V lost 8 bases and J 7 bases, leaving 15 bases between the germline ends. Method: immunoSEQ multiplex PCR; TCRdb's copy keeps in-frame clones and lacks some. Found here are approximately 280,000 clones, 70% to 90% of them singletons; the top ten hold roughly 5%. What was sequenced was peripheral blood. This chain connects TRBV12-3 or TRBV12-4 to TRBJ2-1, with D possibly matching TRBD2 (7 bases). The TCR originated in a man in his forties or fifties with active or convalescent COVID-19. CDR3 nucleotides: TGTGCCAGCTACTACGGGGGGCTAAATGAGCAGTTCTTC. It encodes CASYYGGLNEQFF.